The clone carrying this TCR beta chain was seen only a few times. What it recognizes is unknown. The data were taken from a study of beta chain features in type 1 diabetes. Overall study results and limits: Naive, central memory and Treg TCRB repertoires seemed to resemble each other more closely in patients than they did in healthy donors.

The authors reverse transcribed all of the isolated RNA, so sequencing captured expressed TCRB transcripts. TCRdb's table, derived via immunoSEQ multiplex PCR, lists solely in-frame clones and lacks some. Seen here are nearly 350,000 clones, roughly 8% observed once, and the top ten hold 0.44%. Deletions cut 3 bases from V and 0 bases from J, with 13 bases between. Looked up from germline, CDR1 is SEHNR and CDR2 is FQNEAQ (reference sequence). The CDR3 has 16 amino acids. Sequences were obtained from central memory CD4+ T cells from blood. The TCR originated in a woman under 30 in good health. This sequence joins TRBV7-9 and TRBJ2-3; a possible D gene is TRBD1 (6 bases). The CDR3 loop is CASSFLQGPSTDTQYF. The CDR3 region has the DNA TGTGCCAGCAGCTTTTTACAGGGCCCTAGCACAGATACGCAGTATTTT.